These T cell receptor beta chains were read from a single sample in a study of T cell repertoires in cytomegalovirus infection. TCRdb re-called the reads with MiXCR, one entry per CDR3 protein. Among some 400,000 distinct CDR3 sequences, roughly 30% were seen once, and the ten largest hold around 15%. The sample was PBMCs. These receptors came from a human donor in good health (CMV status not recorded). Some clones in this sample may be carry-over from other donors' samples. The conserved cysteine and the conserved F or W are not part of the CDR3 here. Each record gives: V gene, CDR3 protein.

v_call: TRBV6-1; cdr3_aa: ASSEREGINYNEQF
v_call: TRBV20-1; cdr3_aa: SARQGRSTYEQY
v_call: TRBV28; cdr3_aa: ASLGGGKDEQY
v_call: TRBV7-6; cdr3_aa: ASSFGQGKTNTEAF
v_call: TRBV7-7; cdr3_aa: ATFGQGQTV
v_call: TRBV7-6; cdr3_aa: ASSLGNRGSGNTIY
v_call: TRBV27; cdr3_aa: ASSLSVGRDTEAF
v_call: TRBV3-1; cdr3_aa: ASKPAGYNSPLH
v_call: TRBV6-1; cdr3_aa: ASSVSGGGGDTQY
v_call: TRBV5-4; cdr3_aa: ASRLQGGVYNEQF
v_call: TRBV12-5; cdr3_aa: ASGLEKTGTGDTEAF
v_call: TRBV5-1; cdr3_aa: ASRVVGDAEAF
v_call: TRBV6-5; cdr3_aa: ASSITGTQTEAF
v_call: TRBV7-8; cdr3_aa: ASRGVSEAF
v_call: TRBV6-9; cdr3_aa: ASSYRAGKKSNTGELF
v_call: TRBV27; cdr3_aa: ASSLVVGSNEQY
v_call: TRBV7-2; cdr3_aa: ASSLVVGGYT
v_call: TRBV6-2/TRBV6-3; cdr3_aa: ASRAGTDLFGYT
v_call: TRBV7-9; cdr3_aa: ASSLQGRSNEQF
v_call: TRBV2; cdr3_aa: ASIPGIMQETQY
v_call: TRBV7-6; cdr3_aa: ALLGGTHTEAF
v_call: TRBV2; cdr3_aa: ASSDDGYGYT
v_call: TRBV7-3; cdr3_aa: ASSRTNLRGGGAGGYT
v_call: TRBV10-2; cdr3_aa: ASSGGVIPPYTEAF
v_call: TRBV19; cdr3_aa: ASTEGFSATNEKLF
v_call: TRBV19; cdr3_aa: ASSIGSGGKLHNEQF
v_call: TRBV6-5; cdr3_aa: ASRPQQGAGNSPLH
v_call: TRBV30; cdr3_aa: AWGLAGVTDTQY
v_call: TRBV5-1; cdr3_aa: ASSLGAGMGGPPYEQY
v_call: TRBV7-2; cdr3_aa: ASSENEVDTQY
v_call: TRBV11-2; cdr3_aa: ASSLVRGQVDFYTDTQY
v_call: TRBV6-6; cdr3_aa: ASSYSIGSTEAF
v_call: TRBV7-9; cdr3_aa: ASSRQGENTEAF
v_call: TRBV2; cdr3_aa: ASSEAGGALPYNEQF
v_call: TRBV5-6; cdr3_aa: ASNPTRDNTDTQY
v_call: TRBV12-3/TRBV12-4; cdr3_aa: ASSVDRGHGDTQY
v_call: TRBV2; cdr3_aa: ASSAQGALLNQPQH
v_call: TRBV4-1; cdr3_aa: ASSLSPVRSNQPQH
v_call: TRBV4-1; cdr3_aa: ASSQEGFYEQY
v_call: TRBV5-4; cdr3_aa: ASSSGHIYEQY
v_call: TRBV7-8; cdr3_aa: ASSSLTGGLRVEQY
v_call: TRBV7-9; cdr3_aa: ASSSEGSSGNTIY
v_call: TRBV6-2/TRBV6-3; cdr3_aa: ASSRDYNEKLF
v_call: TRBV27; cdr3_aa: ASSLVQGAANSPLH
v_call: TRBV11-2; cdr3_aa: ASSSYIGADTQY
v_call: TRBV7-2; cdr3_aa: ASSLTAPGWNEQY
v_call: TRBV20-1; cdr3_aa: SARARSVTGGRQPQH
v_call: TRBV11-2; cdr3_aa: ASSAGFGTRNTEAF
v_call: TRBV6-1; cdr3_aa: ASSVLQGFGQETQY
v_call: TRBV7-2; cdr3_aa: ASGGRASGGNVQEQF
v_call: TRBV20-1; cdr3_aa: SARPTSGGSDTQY
v_call: TRBV7-2; cdr3_aa: ASSSLPGVAWTEAF
v_call: TRBV6-5; cdr3_aa: ASSALGNEQY
v_call: TRBV6-2/TRBV6-3; cdr3_aa: ASSYVTGVSNQPQH
v_call: TRBV5-4; cdr3_aa: ASSLGAGGSYEQY
v_call: TRBV11-2; cdr3_aa: ASSLVTGYTDTQY
v_call: TRBV10-2; cdr3_aa: ASSTSGGRTDTQY